This T cell receptor beta chain was identified during a study of T cell responses to AZD1222 COVID-19 vaccine. Here immunoSEQ multiplex PCR was the method, and the copy in TCRdb shows in-frame clones only, minus some. The data contain 90,000 to 120,000 clones, more than 90% of them seen just once; the ten biggest clones take up 0.95% to 1.5%. The sample holds one count of this clone. Sequenced material: peripheral blood, taken on day 0 of AZD1222 vaccination. The sequence was obtained from an adult in good health.

CDR3 in DNA: TGTGCTACCAGCCCAGGTCCCTATGGCTACACCTTC. As protein: CATSPGPYGYTF. The chain has TRBV12-5 and TRBJ1-2; D unresolved. The V gene lost 10 bases and the J gene lost 4 bases, with 13 bases spanning the gap. The CDR3 spans 12 residues. Germline V CDR1 and CDR2: LGHNT, FRNRAP.